The 14 T cell receptor beta chains reported below all come from one sample, sequenced in a study of shared clonotypes between healthy human individuals. Sequenced by immunoSEQ multiplex PCR; TCRdb stores in-frame clones only, minus some. In the table there are about half a million clones, 81% of which are singletons. Sequencing was performed on PBMCs. The receptors here all came from a woman aged 35 to 49 in good health. Some clones in this sample may be carry-over from other donors' samples.

This chain uses TRBV29-1 with TRBJ1-2; D perhaps matches TRBD1 (6 bases). The germline gives CDR1 SQVTM, CDR2 ANQGSEA. V shed 3 bases and J shed 4 bases, with 15 bases lying between them. The CDR3 loop spans 14 amino acids. CDR3 bases: TGCAGCGTTGAGATCTGGGGCAGGGGCTATGGCTACACCTTC. It encodes CSVEIWGRGYGYTF.

Comment on this clone: The junction shows a germline mismatch at one end, possibly a read error. The chain couples TRBV7-7 to TRBJ2-5; D unclear. This CDR3 is 13 amino acids long. Germline values: CDR1 SSHAT, CDR2 FNYEAQ (reference sequence). The CDR3 sequence is CASSPRVLETQYF. The CDR3 DNA reads as TGTGCTAGCAGCCCCCGGGTGCTAGAGACCCAGTACTTC. The entire variable domain, with the rest obtained from reference TRBV7-7 and TRBJ2-5, is as follows: GAGVSQSPRYKVTKRGQDVTLRCDPISSHATLYWYQQALGQGPEFLTYFNYEAQPDKSGLPSDRFSAERPEGSISTLTIQRTEQRDSAMYRCASSPRVLETQYFGPGTRLLVL.

There are a few counts of this clone. This sequence joins TRBV29-1 and TRBJ2-1; 7 nucleotides align to TRBD1. CDR1 and CDR2 (germline): SQVTM, ANQGSEA. This CDR3 region has 14 residues. The V segment lost 6 bases and the J segment 6 bases; nucleotides outside the gene matches: 11. The CDR3 here is CSVNRDRLLNEQFF. The CDR3 nucleotides are TGCAGCGTGAACCGGGACAGACTACTCAATGAGCAGTTCTTC.

CDR3 sequence (DNA): TGCGCCAGCACCGAATCTCACCCAGGGGCCTACGAGCAGTACTTC. As protein: CASTESHPGAYEQYF. This chain connects TRBV10-2 to TRBJ2-7; TRBD1 might be the D (6 bases). This CDR3 has 15 residues. Between the trimmed V and J ends, which lost 7 bases and 2 bases, there was a span of 18 bases. Germline V gives CDR1 WSHSY, CDR2 SAAADI.

This clone occurred once. The chain carries TRBV30 and TRBJ1-2, with D perhaps matching TRBD1 (6 bases). Germline V gives CDR1 GTSNPN, CDR2 SVGIG (reference sequence). V was shortened by 3 bases and J by 4 bases, with 12 bases between the two germline ends. CDR3 length equals 13 residues. CDR3 in DNA: TGTGCCTGGAGGCTCACAGGGACCTATGGCTACACCTTC. This encodes CAWRLTGTYGYTF.

This chain connects TRBV10-1 to TRBJ2-7; 7 nucleotides align to TRBD1. The ends lost 7 bases at V and 3 bases at J; junction bases unmatched: 12. Germline V gene lookup returns CDR1 WNHNN and CDR2 SYGVQD (reference sequence). This CDR3 has 15 residues. CDR3 residues: CASKGDRYPIYEQYF. CDR3 DNA: TGCGCCAGCAAAGGGGACAGATACCCTATCTACGAGCAGTACTTC.

This clone was seen a few times. This chain joins TRBV7-9 and TRBJ1-4; TRBD1 agrees at 9 bases. V gave up 3 bases and J gave up 3 bases; unmatched junction bases: 2. CDR3 size: 15 residues. From germline, CDR1 is SEHNR and CDR2 FQNEAQ (reference sequence). CDR3 sequence (DNA): TGTGCCAGCAGCTTGGGACAGGGCTCTAATGAAAAACTGTTTTTT. Its protein product is CASSLGQGSNEKLFF.

The V and J genes are TRBV6-1 and TRBJ1-2, with D possibly TRBD1 on 5 matching bases. CDR1 is MNHNS and CDR2 is SASEGT in the germline V gene. V dropped 8 bases and J dropped 3 bases, with 16 bases sitting between them. This CDR3 is 14 amino acids long. CDR3 sequence reads: CASLNRGRDYGYTF. The DNA of the CDR3 is TGTGCCAGCCTGAATAGGGGTCGGGACTATGGCTACACCTTC.

The table lists this clone with a count of one. The chain employs TRBV30 and TRBJ1-2, with D maybe TRBD1 (6 bases). CDR1 and CDR2 (germline): GTSNPN, SVGIG (reference sequence). Trimming stripped 4 bases from V and 5 bases from J, with 17 bases between. This CDR3 has 14 amino acids. The CDR3 spells CAWKRQENTYGYTF. In DNA, the CDR3 is TGTGCCTGGAAGAGACAGGAGAATACATATGGCTACACCTTC.

This chain's CDR3 is CASSARISGRAADTQYF. CDR3 bases: TGCGCCAGCAGTGCTCGAATTAGCGGGAGGGCTGCAGATACGCAGTATTTT. The chain joins TRBV10-1 to TRBJ2-3; 11 nucleotides align to TRBD2. Germline V gives CDR1 WNHNN, CDR2 SYGVQD (reference sequence). The CDR3 has 17 amino acids. V was pared by 4 bases and J by 4 bases, with 10 bases of the junction left unmatched.

The chain recombines TRBV4-3 with TRBJ1-2, with unresolved D. Germline-derived CDR1 and CDR2 are LGHNA and YSLEER. The CDR3 is made up of 15 amino acids. The V and J ends lost 0 bases and 2 bases respectively, with 10 bases between them. CDR3 coding DNA: TGCGCCAGCAGCCAAGAAGACGGGAAGAACTATGGCTACACCTTC. Residues: CASSQEDGKNYGYTF.

This clone was detected many times. Different DNA sequences within this sample yield the same CDR3. The V gene is TRBV7-7, the J gene TRBJ2-5; D might be TRBD1 or TRBD2, each matching 7 bases. The length of the CDR3 is 15 residues. The V end lost 3 bases, the J end lost 1 base, and 12 bases lay between the germline ends. Germline V lookup: CDR1 SSHAT, CDR2 FNYEAQ (reference sequence). DNA of the CDR3: TGTGCCAGCAGCTTGGGAGGGACAGCCCAAGAGACCCAGTACTTC. Its protein is CASSLGGTAQETQYF.

The chain carries TRBV1 and TRBJ2-7; the table's D call of TRBD2 was not tested on the DNA. TRBV1 is termed a pseudogene. The CDR3 runs 14 residues. The CDR3 region has the DNA TGCACCCCTAGCGGGATGGTCTCCTCCTACGAGCAGTACTTC. Its translation: CTPSGMVSSYEQYF.

This chain links TRBV5-1 with TRBJ2-3; D is uncertain. Between the trimmed V and J ends, which lost 0 bases and 1 base, there was a span of 12 bases. The CDR3 is made up of 16 amino acids. Germline CDR1 and CDR2: SGHRS and YFSETQ. CDR3: CASSLDSLSGTDTQYF. CDR3 bases: TGCGCCAGCAGCTTGGACAGTCTCAGCGGCACAGATACGCAGTATTTT. Together with reference TRBV5-1 and TRBJ2-3, the CDR3 gives the full variable domain: KAGVTQTPRYLIKTRGQQVTLSCSPISGHRSVSWYQQTPGQGLQFLFEYFSETQRNKGNFPGRFSGRQFSNSRSEMNVSTLELGDSALYLCASSLDSLSGTDTQYFGPGTRLTVL.